Each of the 6 T cell receptor beta chains below was sequenced from the same sample in a study of beta chain features in type 1 diabetes. Study-level points and caveats: In all four CD4+ subsets, TCRB CDR3 length was significantly, moderately reduced in type 1 diabetes.

All of the isolated RNA was reverse transcribed, so expressed TCRB transcripts were sequenced. Data came from immunoSEQ multiplex PCR; TCRdb stores just in-frame clones and leaves some out. The repertoire consists of 130,000 to 150,000 clones, with around an eighth occurring once and the leading ten covering about 1.3%. Their recognized antigens are unknown. Sequencing was done on a sample of central memory CD4+ T cells from blood. These receptors all stem from a man aged 18 to 30 with type 1 diabetes.

The table lists this clone with a few counts. The CDR3 region is CASSPKGQAYEQYF. The CDR3 nucleotides are TGTGCCAGCTCACCTAAGGGACAGGCCTACGAGCAGTACTTC. The chain employs TRBV18 and TRBJ2-7, with 8 nucleotides matching TRBD1. Germline V gene sequence: CDR1 KGHSH, CDR2 LQKENI. CDR3 size: 14 residues. Trimming at V came to 3 bases and at J to 2 bases, leaving 3 bases not matched to a gene.

CDR3 sequence (DNA): TGTGCCAGCACCAAAGCCCCCGCGACAGGGGGCCTTTACGAGCAGTACTTC. Its translation: CASTKAPATGGLYEQYF. The V gene is TRBV2, the J gene TRBJ2-7; TRBD1 matches at 10 bases. The CDR3 is made up of 17 amino acids. With V trimmed by 7 bases and J by 4 bases, 16 bases remained unmatched. Germline CDR1 reads SNHLY; CDR2 reads FYNNEI. Drawing the rest from reference TRBV2 and TRBJ2-7, the complete variable domain is EPEVTQTPSHQVTQMGQEVILRCVPISNHLYFYWYRQILGQKVEFLVSFYNNEISEKSEIFDDQFSVERPDGSNFTLKIRSTKLEDSAMYFCASTKAPATGGLYEQYFGPGTRLTVT.

J is TRBJ2-7 and V is TRBV5-1; 9 nucleotides match TRBD1. This CDR3 has 14 amino acids. Germline V lookup: CDR1 SGHRS, CDR2 YFSETQ. The J segment lost 2 bases and the V segment lost 3 bases, leaving 3 bases of the junction unmatched. The CDR3 protein is CASSSGQGPYEQYF. The CDR3 DNA reads as TGCGCCAGCAGCTCCGGACAGGGGCCCTACGAGCAGTACTTC.

The chain links TRBV7-9 to TRBJ2-3; D unclear. V gave up 1 base and J gave up 6 bases, with 8 bases separating them. This CDR3 comprises 13 residues. Germline V gene lookup returns CDR1 SEHNR and CDR2 FQNEAQ (reference sequence). The CDR3 is CASSLDTPDTQYF. In DNA form, the CDR3 reads TGTGCCAGCAGCTTAGATACCCCGGATACGCAGTATTTT.

This clone has more than one count but fewer than ten. V gene TRBV27 combines with J gene TRBJ2-1; D is uncertain. V was cut by 4 bases and J by 5 bases, with 9 bases left in between. From germline, CDR1 is MNHEY and CDR2 SMNVEV (reference sequence). The CDR3 runs to 13 residues. CDR3 sequence (DNA): TGTGCCAGCAGTTCCGCCTTAAACAATGAGCAGTTCTTC. It specifies CASSSALNNEQFF.

This clone was detected ten times or more. J is TRBJ1-2 and V is TRBV15; no firm D call. From germline, CDR1 is LNHNV and CDR2 YYDKDF (reference sequence). This CDR3 is built from 15 residues. V lost 1 base and J 6 bases, leaving 15 bases between the germline ends. The CDR3 is CATSRAVSTLHGYTF. The CDR3 nucleotides read TGTGCCACCAGCAGAGCAGTTTCGACCCTCCATGGCTACACCTTC.